These T cell receptor beta chains were read from a single sample in a study of blood T cells in healthy people across ages. TCRdb ran MiXCR on the 5' RACE reads and lists one entry per CDR3 protein. The data contain 650,000 to 800,000 distinct CDR3 sequences, around 43% of them singletons. The sequenced sample consisted of blood. The receptors come from a man in his 60s in good health. CDR3s include the opening cysteine and the closing phenylalanine or tryptophan. A D gene is named only where the DNA matches it firmly. Only some rows state a clone size, as once, few, many or a class for expanded clones.

j_call | d_call | v_call | clone_size | cdr3_aa
TRBJ2-5 | NA | TRBV28 | NA | CASSLPSVDSWGQETQYF
TRBJ1-1 | NA | TRBV4-1 | NA | CASSQGKGGGYTEAFF
TRBJ1-3 | NA | TRBV7-9 | NA | CASSLADTIYF
TRBJ2-7 | NA | TRBV6-2/TRBV6-3 | NA | CASSYPKSYEQYF
TRBJ2-2 | NA | TRBV29-1 | NA | CSVEVGGNTGELFF
TRBJ2-1 | NA | TRBV29-1 | many | CSVTRLNEQFF
TRBJ2-3 | NA | TRBV20-1 | few | CSAPSGTSTDTQYF
TRBJ1-3 | NA | TRBV25-1 | NA | CASSDIYSGNTIYF
TRBJ2-1 | NA | TRBV29-1 | NA | CSVVGRSGFSYNEQFF
TRBJ1-1 | NA | TRBV10-3 | NA | CAISDRQDTEAFF
TRBJ2-3 | TRBD2 | TRBV7-2 | once | CASSSRTSGSKGTQYF
TRBJ2-1 | TRBD2 | TRBV24-1 | NA | CATSHGGLDYNEQFF
TRBJ1-6 | NA | TRBV9 | few | CASSEGRPNSPLHF
TRBJ2-3 | TRBD2 | TRBV20-1 | NA | CSAASGVTDTQYF
TRBJ1-5 | TRBD1 | TRBV12-3/TRBV12-4 | NA | CASSQGQGRGQPQHF
TRBJ2-7 | TRBD2 | TRBV20-1 | NA | CSARESGGPPYEQYF
TRBJ2-3 | NA | TRBV20-1 | NA | CSARDRGRADTQYF
TRBJ1-2 | NA | TRBV3-1 | few | CASSSRASGYTF
TRBJ1-4 | TRBD1 | TRBV7-2 | NA | CASKGQGHEKLFF
TRBJ2-6 | TRBD1 | TRBV28 | few | CASKDRAGANVLTF
TRBJ2-5 | NA | TRBV20-1 | NA | CSARGRGGDIETQYF
TRBJ2-2 | TRBD2 | TRBV5-4 | NA | CASSLAGTSTGELFF
TRBJ2-2 | NA | TRBV9 | NA | CASSVGRPNTGELFF
NA | TRBD2 | TRBV2 | once | CASRLTAGEETQYF
TRBJ2-7 | NA | TRBV20-1 | NA | CSARDSRRRAVSYEQYF
TRBJ1-5 | TRBD1 | TRBV6-6 | few | CASRRQGSNQPQHF
TRBJ2-5 | NA | TRBV3-1 | NA | CASSQVDSLEQYF
TRBJ2-7 | TRBD1 | TRBV28 | NA | CASSPRDRLRHEQYF
TRBJ2-3 | NA | TRBV14 | NA | CASSQGLVSDTQYF
TRBJ2-1 | TRBD2 | TRBV28 | few | CASSPLAGEHNEQFF
TRBJ2-5 | NA | TRBV5-1 | NA | CASSPRQVQETQYF
TRBJ1-1 | NA | TRBV12-3/TRBV12-4 | NA | CASRGGEGSYTEAFF
TRBJ2-7 | NA | TRBV7-2 | NA | CASSLTQRAGYEQYF
TRBJ2-4 | NA | TRBV10-1 | NA | CASREIRKNIQYF
NA | NA | TRBV6-5 | NA | CASSYFRGGSEQYF
TRBJ1-5 | NA | TRBV27 | few | CASSPFGQDNQPQHF
TRBJ2-1 | NA | TRBV6-2/TRBV6-3 | NA | CASSSGRASSYNEQFF
TRBJ2-7 | NA | TRBV7-2 | few | CASSLDYGPYEQYF
TRBJ1-5 | TRBD1 | TRBV7-2 | many | CASSLDRGRNQPQHF
TRBJ1-2 | NA | TRBV6-5 | NA | CASSYSYRAVGGPYGYTF
TRBJ1-2 | TRBD1 | TRBV12-3/TRBV12-4 | NA | CASSLDTASGTGLLVGYTF
TRBJ1-1 | NA | TRBV20-1 | NA | CSARDPQGSTEAFF
TRBJ2-3 | NA | TRBV5-1 | few | CASSLEQGRDTQYF
TRBJ2-5 | NA | TRBV12-3/TRBV12-4 | many | CASSSGEETQYF
TRBJ2-7 | TRBD1 | TRBV12-3/TRBV12-4 | few | CASSSARTGTGIHEQYF
TRBJ1-5 | NA | TRBV18 | NA | CASSPGRDLGNQPQHF
TRBJ2-1 | TRBD2 | TRBV7-3 | NA | CASSPTSVSEQFF
TRBJ1-6 | TRBD1 | TRBV3-1 | NA | CASNDRAQLLNSPLHF
TRBJ2-5 | NA | TRBV20-1 | few | CSAGDPSRGQQETQYF
TRBJ2-5 | TRBD2 | TRBV15 | NA | CATSRGASGGKETQYF
TRBJ2-7 | TRBD1 | TRBV4-3 | few | CASSHGPGQGTYEQYF
TRBJ1-2 | NA | TRBV7-2 | NA | CASSLAPQNYGYTF
TRBJ2-7 | TRBD2 | TRBV11-2 | few | CASSLLAGGLSSYEQYF
TRBJ1-6 | NA | TRBV12-3/TRBV12-4 | NA | CASSLALGRYNSPLHF
TRBJ1-6 | NA | TRBV4-1 | NA | CASSQEKGSYNSPLHF
TRBJ2-5 | TRBD2 | TRBV11-2 | NA | CASSFGVAGVETQYF
TRBJ2-5 | TRBD1 | TRBV7-7 | few | CASSQTGASQETQYF
TRBJ2-7 | TRBD1 | TRBV7-2 | few | CASSLVAGTGGASNEQYF
TRBJ1-1 | TRBD1 | TRBV4-1 | few | CASSQVPAGQGGVDTEAFF
TRBJ2-3 | TRBD2 | TRBV20-1 | few | CSAQTSGGAGAPDTQYF